The sequence of this T cell receptor (beta chain) was determined in a study of T cell responses to AZD1222 COVID-19 vaccine (dated by TCRdb to the early 2020s). For context, the study as a whole: TCR sequencing covered about 230 trial participants: 200 to 220 given two doses of AZD1222 and around 26 given two doses of MenACWY control vaccine. Enrollment into the trials was organized by age into subgroups of 18-55, 56-69 and 70-plus years, and those subgroups contained around 150, 28 and 57 TCR-sequenced participants, respectively. The full study reports these points: In the small 56-69-year group, the increase in depth fell short of significance, most likely because of low power. The whole spike protein was spanned by vaccine-associated CD4 TCRs, and dominant responses were seen in regions 160-218 and 743-854. Nearly half of unique spike-specific TCRs reportedly recognized epitopes outside regions mutated in the B.1.351 and B.1.1.7 variants. Because no samples from the day 14 peak response were available, repertoires could be characterized only after the peak T cell response. Only a handful of AZD1222 recipients were SARS-CoV-2 seropositive at baseline, limiting conclusions about previously exposed vaccinees. Spike-specific TCR breadth and depth rose significantly after two AZD1222 doses compared with day 0 and with MenACWY recipients. Participants were mostly white British and included more females than males, and it was suggested by the authors that clonal diversity may have been underestimated.

The time point label of this sample denotes: about 28 days (+/-7) after the second vaccine dose. AZD1222 recipients with second doses at about 4 weeks or about 12 weeks were pooled, because spike-specific TCR depth and breadth did not differ between schedules. The vaccinee samples were drawn from two UK trials, COV001 and COV002, one of which was a single-blind randomized controlled phase 2/3 trial testing AZD1222 (ChAdOx1 nCoV-19) in healthy adults. For TCRbeta chain sequencing, PBMC samples from trial participants were taken at day 0 and at day 28 after the second dose. A remark on this clone: The clone's antigen remains unknown. Per-base qualities were not stored, and no clone one base away is much larger.

The CDR3 regions of human TCRbeta chains were analyzed by immunosequencing. From the authors' description of their analysis: Repertoire TCRs were checked for matches against a reference library of SARS-CoV-2-specific TCRs that had been generated using the MIRA antigen-specificity platform. Breadth meant the fraction of unique TCRs that were SARS-CoV-2-associated, whereas depth meant the fraction of total T cells that were SARS-CoV-2-associated. Using the MIRA data, every spike-specific TCR was mapped to the spike region that the TCR reacted to and assigned to either a CD4 or a CD8 class. Log10-transformed breadth and depth values were compared by one-way ANOVA with Sidak's multiple comparisons tests. TCRdb retrieved this table from immuneACCESS and kept in-frame rearrangements only. Not all clones are present; in checked studies, unresolved V genes account for under half, and no reason is known for the remainder. That table furnishes V, J and clone size, whereas the DNA furnished D and trimming. The table for this sample lists approximately 110,000 clones; about 91% of them were counted only once. 35% to 55% of the sample lies in the top ten.

CDR1 and CDR2, looked up from the germline V gene (reference sequence), are GTSNPN and SVGIG. The CDR3 measures 18 amino acids from cysteine to phenylalanine. The read is trimmed to its CDR3 DNA, 54 bases read in frame from base 1. V lost 0 bases and J lost 3 bases, and the count of bases not matched to a germline gene is 13. The chain was built from TRBV30 and TRBJ1-3; a stretch of 8 junction bases matches TRBD1. The sample was peripheral blood, taken 28 days after the second AZD1222 dose. The source is an adult who received the AZD1222 COVID-19 vaccine. Here is the DNA: TGTGCCTGGAGTGTATTTGGGTCAGGGGGCGCGATTGGAAACACCATATATTTT. This gives the protein CAWSVFGSGGAIGNTIYF.